These 19 T cell receptor beta chains were all obtained from the same sample, sequenced in a study of blood T cell repertoires in COVID-19. Here immunoSEQ multiplex PCR was the method, and the copy in TCRdb shows in-frame clones only, minus some. The data contain about 110,000 clones, less than 85% of them seen just once; the ten biggest clones take up 1.5% to 2%. The sequencing sample was made of peripheral blood. The receptors here all came from a woman aged 40 to 55 with acute or convalescent COVID-19.

Relative to its sample, this clone is medium-sized. The CDR3 region has the DNA TGTGCCAGCAGCCATCCGGGACAGGGAACTGAAGCTTTCTTT. It codes for CASSHPGQGTEAFF. The gene calls are TRBV4-2 and TRBJ1-1; 9 nucleotides line up with TRBD1. V lost 3 bases to trimming and J lost 5 bases; unmatched junction nucleotides: 4. The CDR3 totals 14 residues. Germline assignment: CDR1 LGHNA and CDR2 YNFKEQ.

This clone was counted many times. The V and J genes are TRBV4-1 and TRBJ1-3; 8 bases are a match to TRBD1. CDR3 size: 17 residues. Germline trimming cut 0 bases from V and 3 bases from J; bases unmatched to any gene: 7. Germline CDR1 reads MGHRA; CDR2 reads YSYEKL. CDR3 residues: CASSQDAGTGFGNTIYF. CDR3 in DNA: TGCGCCAGCAGCCAAGATGCCGGGACAGGCTTTGGAAACACCATATATTTT.

This clone was counted only a few times. CDR3 nucleotide sequence: TGTGCCAGCAGTGGACAGTTCGAGGCCTATGGCTACACCTTC. It yields the protein CASSGQFEAYGYTF. The chain joins TRBV2 to TRBJ1-2, with a weak D call TRBD1 (5 bases). Germline V gives CDR1 SNHLY, CDR2 FYNNEI. CDR3 size: 14 residues. With 4 bases removed from V and 4 bases from J, the gap between germline ends came to 13 bases. Complete variable domain (other parts from reference TRBV2 and TRBJ1-2): EPEVTQTPSHQVTQMGQEVILRCVPISNHLYFYWYRQILGQKVEFLVSFYNNEISEKSEIFDDQFSVERPDGSNFTLKIRSTKLEDSAMYFCASSGQFEAYGYTFGSGTRLTVV.

This clone was recorded only once. This chain connects TRBV7-6 to TRBJ1-2; possible D gene TRBD1, 6 bases. The V gene's germline CDR1 is SGHVS and CDR2 FNYEAQ. The CDR3 totals 13 residues. V lost 5 bases to trimming and J lost 4 bases, with 11 bases between them. The CDR3 DNA is TGTGCCAGCAGCCCGCAAGGGGGCTATGGCTACACCTTC. Translating it yields CASSPQGGYGYTF.

Of note for this clone: A much bigger clone sits one base away, suggesting this may be a read error. The chain uses TRBV11-2 and TRBJ2-2, with D unclear. Looked up from germline, CDR1 is SGHAT and CDR2 is FQNNGV. Deletions cut 4 bases from V and 3 bases from J, with 3 bases between. The CDR3 has 12 amino acids. CDR3 DNA: TGTGCCAGCAGCTCAGACACCGGGGAGCTGTTTTTT. Protein: CASSSDTGELFF.

This chain connects TRBV2 to TRBJ1-1; 7 bases are a match to TRBD1. Unmatched junction bases numbered 10, after V lost 3 bases and J lost 0 bases. CDR3 size: 17 residues. Germline V gene data show CDR1 as SNHLY and CDR2 as FYNNEI. In DNA, the CDR3 is TGTGCCAGCAGTGAGGCCCGGGGACAGCTGATGAACACTGAAGCTTTCTTT. It encodes CASSEARGQLMNTEAFF.

J is TRBJ2-1 and V is TRBV3-1 (or the pseudogene TRBV3-2); 11 bases agree with TRBD1. The germline V gene has CDR1 LGHDT and CDR2 YNNKEL (reference sequence). The CDR3 spans 14 residues. The junction had 3 bases not matched to a gene; V was cut back by 4 bases and J by 7 bases. The CDR3 region has the DNA TGTGCCAGCAGCCGGGACAGGGGGAATAATGAGCAGTTCTTC. Translated, it gives CASSRDRGNNEQFF.

V gene TRBV5-1 combines with J gene TRBJ1-1; 7 bases are shared with TRBD1. This CDR3 comprises 16 residues. The germline V gene has CDR1 SGHRS and CDR2 YFSETQ. J was trimmed by 0 bases and V by 3 bases; bases with no gene match: 8. CDR3 in amino acids: CASSSQTGNLNTEAFF. Here the CDR3 DNA reads TGCGCCAGCAGCTCCCAGACAGGGAACCTGAACACTGAAGCTTTCTTT. Together with reference TRBV5-1 and TRBJ1-1, the CDR3 gives the full variable domain: KAGVTQTPRYLIKTRGQQVTLSCSPISGHRSVSWYQQTPGQGLQFLFEYFSETQRNKGNFPGRFSGRQFSNSRSEMNVSTLELGDSALYLCASSSQTGNLNTEAFFGQGTRLTVV.

V is TRBV30 and J is TRBJ1-6; 8 positions agree with TRBD1. The germline CDR1 and CDR2 sequences are GTSNPN and SVGIG (reference sequence). V was clipped by 8 bases and J by 7 bases; unmatched bases: 10. The CDR3 has 14 amino acids. This chain's CDR3 is CARDQGARNSPLHF. CDR3 in DNA: TGTGCCCGTGACCAGGGGGCACGGAATTCACCCCTCCACTTT.

The chain links TRBV19 to TRBJ2-1, with 7 bases fitting TRBD1. Losses at the gene ends were 3 bases for V and 1 base for J; bases not matched to a gene: 3. This CDR3 is 15 amino acids long. Germline CDR1 is LNHDA and CDR2 is SQIVND (reference sequence). The CDR3 DNA sequence: TGTGCCAGTAGTATCGGGACAGTTTCCTACAATGAGCAGTTCTTC. Translation gives CASSIGTVSYNEQFF.

This chain uses TRBV9 with TRBJ1-1, with a tentative D call TRBD1 (6 bases). Germline loops: CDR1 SGDLS, CDR2 YYNGEE. The length of the CDR3 is 14 residues. V was cut by 4 bases and J by 1 base, with 11 bases left in between. CDR3 sequence reads: CASSRATGNTEAFF. The CDR3 bases are TGTGCCAGCAGCCGTGCGACAGGGAACACTGAAGCTTTCTTT.

V is TRBV19 and J is TRBJ1-5; D is undetermined. The CDR3 is 12 residues long. Looked up from germline, CDR1 is LNHDA and CDR2 is SQIVND (reference sequence). V lost 2 bases, J lost 7 bases, and 6 bases lay in between. DNA of the CDR3: TGTGCCAGTAGTATACTAGAGCAGCCCCAGCATTTT. Amino acids: CASSILEQPQHF.

The chain links TRBV6-5 to TRBJ1-6; D ambiguous. This CDR3 comprises 14 residues. Germline CDR1 MNHEY, CDR2 SVGAGI. V lost 5 bases and J 8 bases, leaving 13 bases between the germline ends. CDR3 in amino acids: CASSKRGTDSPLHF. The DNA of the CDR3 is TGTGCCAGCAGTAAACGGGGAACAGATTCACCCCTCCACTTT.

This clone has just a few counts. The chain has TRBV5-5 and TRBJ2-7, with a weak D call TRBD1 (5 bases). V lost 4 bases and J 0 bases, leaving 11 bases between the germline ends. The CDR3 runs to 14 residues. CDR1 is SGHKS, CDR2 YYEKEE, per germline (reference sequence). The DNA of the CDR3 is TGTGCCAGCAGCCCCCGACAGAACTCCTACGAGCAGTACTTC. Amino acids: CASSPRQNSYEQYF. Based on the CDR3 plus reference TRBV5-5 and TRBJ2-7, the full variable domain is DAGVTQSPTHLIKTRGQQVTLRCSPISGHKSVSWYQQVLGQGPQFIFQYYEKEERGRGNFPDRFSARQFPNYSSELNVNALLLGDSALYLCASSPRQNSYEQYFGPGTRLTVT.

The chain has TRBV6-1 and TRBJ1-2; D gene ambiguous. The CDR3 totals 13 residues. The V end lost 0 bases, the J end lost 8 bases, and 10 bases lay between the germline ends. The germline V gene has CDR1 MNHNS and CDR2 SASEGT. The CDR3 nucleotides read TGTGCCAGCAGTGAAGCCCGGGTCGGCGGCTACACCTTC. Protein sequence: CASSEARVGGYTF.

The chain recombines TRBV12-3 or TRBV12-4 with TRBJ1-6; possibly TRBD1 for D (6 bases). V lost 6 bases to trimming and J lost 8 bases, with 8 bases between them. The CDR3 is made up of 12 amino acids. In DNA, the CDR3 is TGTGCCAGCAGGGGGGCGGATTCACCCCTCCACTTT. This sequence encodes CASRGADSPLHF.

Here the CDR3 reads CASSALVRETQYF. Written as DNA, the CDR3 is TGTGCCAGCAGCGCGCTCGTACGGGAGACCCAGTACTTC. This chain uses TRBV7-6 with TRBJ2-5; D ambiguous. This CDR3 is 13 amino acids long. Trimming shortened V by 5 bases and J by 5 bases, and 12 bases separated the two germline ends. CDR1 is SGHVS, CDR2 FNYEAQ, per germline.

The V gene is TRBV9, the J gene TRBJ2-7, with a tentative D call TRBD1 (5 bases). The CDR3 consists of 13 residues. CDR1 and CDR2 (germline): SGDLS, YYNGEE. V dropped 4 bases and J dropped 4 bases, with 12 bases sitting between them. CDR3 region: CASSPPDRYEQYF. CDR3 in DNA: TGTGCCAGCAGCCCTCCCGACAGATACGAGCAGTACTTC.

V usage is TRBV3-1 (or the pseudogene TRBV3-2) and J usage is TRBJ2-1; possible D gene TRBD2, 5 bases. V lost 2 bases, J lost 14 bases, and 16 bases lay in between. CDR1 and CDR2 (germline): LGHDT, YNNKEL (reference sequence). This CDR3 is 13 amino acids long. The CDR3 nucleotides are TGTGCCAGCAGCCAAACAACTAGACCCGCAAAGTTCTTC. Protein: CASSQTTRPAKFF.